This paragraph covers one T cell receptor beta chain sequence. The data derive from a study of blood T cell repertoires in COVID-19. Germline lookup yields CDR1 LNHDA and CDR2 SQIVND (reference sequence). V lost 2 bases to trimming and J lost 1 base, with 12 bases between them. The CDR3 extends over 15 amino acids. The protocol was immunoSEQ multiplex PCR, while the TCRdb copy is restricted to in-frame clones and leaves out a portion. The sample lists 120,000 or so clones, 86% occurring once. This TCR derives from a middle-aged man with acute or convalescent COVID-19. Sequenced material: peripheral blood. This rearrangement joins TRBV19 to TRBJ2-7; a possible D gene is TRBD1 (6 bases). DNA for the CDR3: TGTGCCAGTAGTATACCTGGACAGCCATCCTACGAGCAGTACTTC. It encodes CASSIPGQPSYEQYF.